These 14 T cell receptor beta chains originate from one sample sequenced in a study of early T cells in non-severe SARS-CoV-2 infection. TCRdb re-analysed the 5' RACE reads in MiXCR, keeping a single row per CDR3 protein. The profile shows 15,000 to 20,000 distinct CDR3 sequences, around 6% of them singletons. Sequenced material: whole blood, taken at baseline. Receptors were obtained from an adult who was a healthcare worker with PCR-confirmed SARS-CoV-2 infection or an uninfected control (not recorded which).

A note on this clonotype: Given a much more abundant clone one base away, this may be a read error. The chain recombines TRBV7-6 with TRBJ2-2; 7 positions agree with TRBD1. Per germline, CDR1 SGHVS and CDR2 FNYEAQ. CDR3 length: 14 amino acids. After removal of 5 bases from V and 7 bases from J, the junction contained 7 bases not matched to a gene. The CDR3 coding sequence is TGTGCCAGCAGCCTAATGACAGGGTTCGGGGAGCTGTTTTTT. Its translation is CASSLMTGFGELFF. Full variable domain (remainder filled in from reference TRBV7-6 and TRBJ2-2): GAGVSQSPRYKVTKRGQDVALRCDPISGHVSLYWYRQALGQGPEFLTYFNYEAQQDKSGLPNDRFSAERPEGSISTLTIQRTEQRDSAMYRCASSLMTGFGELFFGEGSRLTVL.

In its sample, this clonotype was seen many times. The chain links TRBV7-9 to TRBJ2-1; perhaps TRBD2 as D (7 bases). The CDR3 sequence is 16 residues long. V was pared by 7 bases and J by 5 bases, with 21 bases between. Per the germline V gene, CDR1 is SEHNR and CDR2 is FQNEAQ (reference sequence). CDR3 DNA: TGTGCCAGCACCCCAAGGGCGGGGGCCGCGGACAATGAGCAGTTCTTC. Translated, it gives CASTPRAGAADNEQFF.

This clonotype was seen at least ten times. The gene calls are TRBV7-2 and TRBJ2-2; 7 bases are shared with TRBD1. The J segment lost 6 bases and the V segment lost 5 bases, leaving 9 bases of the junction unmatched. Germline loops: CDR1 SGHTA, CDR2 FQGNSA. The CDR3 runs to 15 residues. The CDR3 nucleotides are TGTGCCAGCAGCGGCCCAGGGGGAAAAGCCGGGGAGCTGTTTTTT. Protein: CASSGPGGKAGELFF.

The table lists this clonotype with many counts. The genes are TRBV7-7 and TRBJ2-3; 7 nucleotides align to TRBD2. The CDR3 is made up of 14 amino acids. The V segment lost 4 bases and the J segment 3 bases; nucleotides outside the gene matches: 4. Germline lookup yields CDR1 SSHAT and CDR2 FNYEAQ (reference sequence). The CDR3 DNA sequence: TGTGCCAGCAGCTCAAGCGGGAATACAGATACGCAGTATTTT. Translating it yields CASSSSGNTDTQYF.

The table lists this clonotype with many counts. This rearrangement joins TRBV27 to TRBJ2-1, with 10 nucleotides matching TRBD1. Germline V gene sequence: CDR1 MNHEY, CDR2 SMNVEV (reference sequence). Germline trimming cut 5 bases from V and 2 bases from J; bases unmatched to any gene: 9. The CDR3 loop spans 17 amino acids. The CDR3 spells CASSLPGTGVTYNEQFF. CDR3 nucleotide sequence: TGTGCCAGCAGTCTTCCAGGGACAGGGGTAACCTACAATGAGCAGTTCTTC.

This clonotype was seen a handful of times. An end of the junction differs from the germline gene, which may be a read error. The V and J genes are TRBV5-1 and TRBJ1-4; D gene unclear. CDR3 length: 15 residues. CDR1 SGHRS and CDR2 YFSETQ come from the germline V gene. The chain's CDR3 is CASTALSGKNEKLFF. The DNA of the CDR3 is TGTGCCAGCACCGCGTTGTCCGGGAAAAATGAAAAACTGTTTTTT.

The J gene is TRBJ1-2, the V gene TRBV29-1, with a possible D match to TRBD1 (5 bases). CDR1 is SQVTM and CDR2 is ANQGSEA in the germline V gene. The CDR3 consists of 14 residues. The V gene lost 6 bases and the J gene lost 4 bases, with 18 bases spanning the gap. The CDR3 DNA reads TGCAGCGTCGCAGATGGGGGGTTACTCTATGGCTACACCTTC. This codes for CSVADGGLLYGYTF. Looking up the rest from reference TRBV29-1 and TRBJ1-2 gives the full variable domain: SAVISQKPSRDICQRGTSLTIQCQVDSQVTMMFWYRQQPGQSLTLIATANQGSEATYESGFVIDKFPISRPNLTFSTLTVSNMSPEDSSIYLCSVADGGLLYGYTFGSGTRLTVV.

The CDR3 DNA reads TGTGCCAGCAGCTTGTTTGGGTTCAGCCGGATCGAGCAGTACTTC. This encodes CASSLFGFSRIEQYF. The chain combines TRBV5-4 with TRBJ2-7; D not certain. CDR1 and CDR2 (germline): SGHNT, YYREEE (reference sequence). The V gene lost 1 base and the J gene lost 6 bases, with 17 bases spanning the gap. This CDR3 has 15 amino acids.

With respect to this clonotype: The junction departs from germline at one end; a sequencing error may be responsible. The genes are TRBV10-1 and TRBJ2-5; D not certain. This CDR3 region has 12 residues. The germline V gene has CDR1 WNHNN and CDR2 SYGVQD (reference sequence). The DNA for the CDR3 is TGCGCCAGCAGCGGACCACAAGAGACCCCGTACTTC. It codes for CASSGPQETPYF.

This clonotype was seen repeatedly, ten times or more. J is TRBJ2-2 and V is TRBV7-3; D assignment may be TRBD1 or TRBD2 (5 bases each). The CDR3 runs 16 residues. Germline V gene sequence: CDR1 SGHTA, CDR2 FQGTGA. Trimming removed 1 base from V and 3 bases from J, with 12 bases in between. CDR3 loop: CASSLNPGTDTGELFF. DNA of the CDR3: TGTGCCAGCAGCTTAAATCCAGGGACGGACACCGGGGAGCTGTTTTTT.

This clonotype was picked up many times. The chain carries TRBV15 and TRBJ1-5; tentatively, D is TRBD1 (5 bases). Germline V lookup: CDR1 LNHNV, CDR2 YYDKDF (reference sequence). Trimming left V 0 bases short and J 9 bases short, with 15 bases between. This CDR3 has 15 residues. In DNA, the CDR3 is TGTGCCACCAGCAGAGATCGGGGGAGCCTGAGGCCCCAGCATTTT. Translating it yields CATSRDRGSLRPQHF.

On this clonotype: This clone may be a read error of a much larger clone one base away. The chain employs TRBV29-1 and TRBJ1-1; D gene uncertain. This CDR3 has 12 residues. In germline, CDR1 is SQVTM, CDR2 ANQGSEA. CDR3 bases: TGCAGCATTGATAACTCCAACACTGAAGCTTTCTTT. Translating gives CSIDNSNTEAFF.

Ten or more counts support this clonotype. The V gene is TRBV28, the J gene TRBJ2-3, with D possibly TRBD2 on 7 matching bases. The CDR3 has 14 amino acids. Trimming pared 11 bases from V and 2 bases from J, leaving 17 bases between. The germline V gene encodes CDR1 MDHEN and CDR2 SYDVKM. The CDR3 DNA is TGTGCCGTCCAAGGGGGGGGTGACACAGATACGCAGTATTTT. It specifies CAVQGGGDTDTQYF. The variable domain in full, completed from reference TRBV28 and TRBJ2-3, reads DVKVTQSSRYLVKRTGEKVFLECVQDMDHENMFWYRQDPGLGLRLIYFSYDVKMKEKGDIPEGYSVSREKKERFSLILESASTNQTSMYLCAVQGGGDTDTQYFGPGTRLTVL.

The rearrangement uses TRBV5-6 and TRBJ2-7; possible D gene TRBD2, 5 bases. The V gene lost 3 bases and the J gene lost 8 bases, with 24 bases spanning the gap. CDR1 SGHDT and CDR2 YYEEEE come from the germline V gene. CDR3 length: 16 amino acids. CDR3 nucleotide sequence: TGTGCCAGCAGCTCCACCCTGACCCGAGAAGAGCGGAAGCAGTACTTC. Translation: CASSSTLTREERKQYF. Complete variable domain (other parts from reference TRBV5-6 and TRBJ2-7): DAGVTQSPTHLIKTRGQQVTLRCSPKSGHDTVSWYQQALGQGPQFIFQYYEEEERQRGNFPDRFSGHQFPNYSSELNVNALLLGDSALYLCASSSTLTREERKQYFGPGTRLTVT.